Below, one T cell receptor (beta chain) is given with its context. The antigen is undetermined. The data derive from a study of PD-1 blockade in mismatch repair-deficient tumors. A few pembrolizumab responders had their TCRs sequenced. Study-level findings and limits: Tumor-resident clones, often absent from pretreatment blood, expanded after pembrolizumab and then contracted.

Germline V gene sequence: CDR1 LNHDA, CDR2 SQIVND (reference sequence). CDR3 length equals 14 residues. The V and J ends lost 3 bases and 1 base respectively, with 9 bases between them. Generated by immunoSEQ multiplex PCR, the TCRdb table keeps only in-frame clones and is missing some. The sample includes some 130,000 clones, 88% of them seen just once. The specimen was peripheral blood, collected about 17 months after starting pembrolizumab. This chain connects TRBV19 to TRBJ1-1, with D unclear. This clonotype originated in an adult with mismatch repair-deficient cancer. The CDR3 DNA sequence: TGTGCCAGTAGTATCTCTGATACGAACACTGAAGCTTTCTTT. It yields the protein CASSISDTNTEAFF.